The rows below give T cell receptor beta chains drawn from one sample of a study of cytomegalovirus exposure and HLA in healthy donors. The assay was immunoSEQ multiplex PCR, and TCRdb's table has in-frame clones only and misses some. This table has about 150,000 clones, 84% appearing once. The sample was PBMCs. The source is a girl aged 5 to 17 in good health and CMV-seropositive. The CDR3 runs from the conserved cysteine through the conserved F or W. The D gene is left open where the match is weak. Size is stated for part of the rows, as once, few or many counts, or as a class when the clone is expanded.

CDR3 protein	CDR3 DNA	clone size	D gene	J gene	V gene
CASSVEGGTNTEAFF	TGTGCCAGCAGTGTTGAGGGAGGGACGAACACTGAAGCTTTCTTT	.	.	TRBJ1-1	TRBV6-1
CASSPTRTGGNTEAFF	TGCGCCAGCAGCCCAACGAGGACAGGGGGGAACACTGAAGCTTTCTTT	.	TRBD1	TRBJ1-1	TRBV5-1
CASSLVGIAGENNEQFF	TGCGCCAGCAGCTTGGTGGGGATTGCGGGGGAGAACAATGAGCAGTTCTTC	.	TRBD2	TRBJ2-1	TRBV5-1
CASSRSGDGETQYF	TGTGCCAGCAGCCGGTCAGGGGATGGGGAGACCCAGTACTTC	.	.	TRBJ2-5	TRBV14
CASSVGRGIDEKLFF	TGTGCCAGCAGCGTAGGCAGGGGGATTGATGAAAAACTGTTTTTT	few	TRBD1	TRBJ1-4	TRBV9
CSAPGRGLSGYTF	TGCAGCGCACCGGGCAGGGGTCTGAGTGGCTACACCTTC	.	.	TRBJ1-2	TRBV29-1
CASSGDFRDGELFF	TGTGCCAGCAGTGGGGACTTCCGCGACGGGGAGCTGTTTTTT	.	.	TRBJ2-2	TRBV2
CASSLETSGGVRETQYF	TGTGCCAGCAGCTTGGAGACTAGCGGGGGGGTCCGGGAGACCCAGTACTTC	few	TRBD2	TRBJ2-5	TRBV5-6
CASGTGDTGELFF	TGTGCCAGCGGGACAGGGGATACCGGGGAGCTGTTTTTT	.	TRBD1	TRBJ2-2	TRBV25-1
CSVVRVWGHRTDTQYF	TGCAGCGTTGTGAGAGTATGGGGACATCGCACAGATACGCAGTATTTT	.	.	TRBJ2-3	TRBV29-1
CASSPNRGWSTGELFF	TGTGCCAGCAGCCCCAATCGGGGGTGGTCCACCGGGGAGCTGTTTTTT	.	.	TRBJ2-2	TRBV7-9
CASSSTETGGDTQYF	TGTGCCAGCAGCTCTACAGAGACCGGGGGAGATACGCAGTATTTT	.	.	TRBJ2-3	TRBV7-9
CASSQVEGVGGYTF	TGCGCCAGCAGCCAAGTTGAAGGGGTGGGTGGCTACACCTTC	.	.	TRBJ1-2	TRBV4-1
CASSYGATNIQYF	TGTGCCAGCAGTTACGGAGCGACGAACATTCAGTACTTC	.	.	TRBJ2-4	TRBV6-6
CSSSLLQGWYEQYF	TGTTCCAGCAGCCTCCTGCAGGGGTGGTATGAGCAGTACTTC	.	.	TRBJ2-7	TRBV7-9
CASGAGGPRWDTQYF	TGTGCCAGCGGTGCGGGGGGGCCACGGTGGGATACGCAGTATTTT	.	TRBD2	TRBJ2-3	TRBV7-2
CASSVLFGGSTDTQYF	TGTGCCAGCAGCGTATTATTCGGGGGGAGCACAGATACGCAGTATTTT	.	TRBD2	TRBJ2-3	TRBV9
CASSLAQTGGQETQYF	TGTGCCAGCAGCTTGGCCCAAACGGGGGGGCAAGAGACCCAGTACTTC	.	TRBD2	TRBJ2-5	TRBV5-8
CASSFRLAGRSDTQYF	TGTGCCAGCAGCTTCCGACTAGCGGGCAGATCAGATACGCAGTATTTT	.	TRBD2	TRBJ2-3	TRBV5-6
CASSPTGFGDQPQHF	TGTGCCAGTAGTCCGACAGGGTTTGGGGATCAGCCCCAGCATTTT	.	TRBD1	TRBJ1-5	TRBV19
CSVLPGAGGMNTEAFF	TGCAGCGTCCTCCCAGGAGCAGGGGGTATGAACACTGAAGCTTTCTTT	few	TRBD1	TRBJ1-1	TRBV29-1
CASSLDRVYGYTF	TGTGCCAGCAGCTTGGATCGGGTCTATGGCTACACCTTC	few	.	TRBJ1-2	TRBV5-6
CASSMRGDYGYTF	TGTGCCAGTAGTATGCGGGGGGACTATGGCTACACCTTC	.	.	TRBJ1-2	TRBV19
CASSFPGTGRANYGYTF	TGTGCCAGCAGTTTTCCCGGGACAGGGAGAGCTAACTATGGCTACACCTTC	.	TRBD1	TRBJ1-2	TRBV28
CASTEGTGPSYGYTF	TGTGCCAGCACCGAAGGTACAGGGCCGAGTTATGGCTACACCTTC	.	.	TRBJ1-2	TRBV6-1
CASSFSLNYGYTF	TGTGCCAGCAGTTTTAGTCTTAACTATGGCTACACCTTC	.	.	TRBJ1-2	TRBV27
CASSDPRGDSYEQYF	TGTGCCAGCAGCGATCCTCGCGGGGACAGCTACGAGCAGTACTTC	.	.	TRBJ2-7	TRBV9
CASSSDRGGYTF	TGCGCCAGCAGCTCTGACAGGGGAGGCTACACCTTC	once	TRBD1	TRBJ1-2	TRBV5-1
CASSVGQDSYEQYF	TGTGCCAGCAGCGTAGGACAGGACTCCTACGAGCAGTACTTC	few	.	TRBJ2-7	TRBV9